This T cell receptor (beta chain) was profiled in a study of read filtering for tumor transcriptome and immune sequencing. Overall study: After DNase treatment, RNA was made into whole-transcriptome libraries.

In this sample, this clonotype turned up many times. Trimming took 4 bases from V and 5 from J, leaving 12 bases between them. The germline V gene has CDR1 SGHRS and CDR2 YFSETQ. This CDR3 has 13 amino acids. At the time of active disease, bone marrow was collected from every patient. The library was built from around 380 ng RNA with molecular barcoded adaptors for alpha/delta and beta/gamma chains. TCRdb re-derived calls from the reads in MiXCR, one entry per CDR3 protein. This repertoire shows 50,000 to 65,000 distinct CDR3 sequences, roughly 20% found once; its top ten account for 9.5% to 13%. The chain links TRBV5-1 to TRBJ2-5; unclear D gene. Sequences were obtained from a population of CD138-negative cells sorted from bone marrow. This sequence was found in a donor older than 35 with multiple myeloma. CDR3 region: CASSKQSPETQYF. Written as DNA, the CDR3 is TGCGCCAGCAGCAAACAGAGTCCGGAGACCCAGTACTTC.